This T cell receptor beta chain comes out of a study of cytomegalovirus exposure and HLA in healthy donors. Regarding the study as a whole: With high specificity and sensitivity, the classifier reportedly diagnosed cytomegalovirus status. A few V segments could not be told apart, such as TRBV6-2 and TRBV6-3, and were left out. The dataset shows that most TCR sequences were rare, while some public TCRs occurred in many donors. There were about 160 TCR beta chains listed as cytomegalovirus-associated.

Germline V gene lookup returns CDR1 MDHEN and CDR2 SYDVKM. This CDR3 is 19 amino acids long. The ends lost 4 bases at V and 0 bases at J; junction bases unmatched: 13. PCR employed 60 Vbeta and 13 Jbeta primers. Here immunoSEQ multiplex PCR was the method, and the copy in TCRdb shows in-frame clones only, minus some. The data contain 130,000 or so clones, roughly 79% of them singletons. A note on this clone: Its specificity is not known.

The genes are TRBV28 and TRBJ2-5; TRBD2 aligns across 11 bases. Sequencing input: PBMCs. This receptor was obtained from a woman aged 40 to 50 in good health and CMV-seronegative. The CDR3 sequence: CASSYDPGLAEPYQETQYF. In DNA form, the CDR3 reads TGTGCCAGCAGTTACGACCCGGGACTAGCGGAACCGTACCAAGAGACCCAGTACTTC.